This T cell receptor (beta chain) was obtained from a study of blood T cell repertoires in COVID-19. The wider study: Whether acute or convalescent, the COVID-19 samples came from the United States, Italy and Spain. Sources were T cells, B-cell-depleted T cells, or PBMCs; the material itself was cDNA or gDNA.

Germline trimming cut 6 bases from V and 0 bases from J; bases unmatched to any gene: 4. Looked up from germline, CDR1 is ENHRY and CDR2 is SYGVKD. This CDR3 spans 15 amino acids. In the source study's methods: Counts of nucleated cells, estimated from reference gene primer amplification, were obtained. TCRdb's table, derived via immunoSEQ multiplex PCR, lists solely in-frame clones and lacks some. V and J calls and clone size follow that table, whereas D and trimming were derived from the DNA. The sample gives some 99,000 clones, 70% to 90% of which show up once; more than 4.5% is in the top ten. J is TRBJ2-1 and V is TRBV10-3, with 8 bases lining up with TRBD2. This receptor was identified in a man in his sixties or seventies with acute or convalescent COVID-19. Material for sequencing was peripheral blood. CDR3 sequence reads: CAISPGLVSYNEQFF. CDR3 bases: TGTGCCATCAGCCCGGGACTAGTCTCCTACAATGAGCAGTTCTTC.